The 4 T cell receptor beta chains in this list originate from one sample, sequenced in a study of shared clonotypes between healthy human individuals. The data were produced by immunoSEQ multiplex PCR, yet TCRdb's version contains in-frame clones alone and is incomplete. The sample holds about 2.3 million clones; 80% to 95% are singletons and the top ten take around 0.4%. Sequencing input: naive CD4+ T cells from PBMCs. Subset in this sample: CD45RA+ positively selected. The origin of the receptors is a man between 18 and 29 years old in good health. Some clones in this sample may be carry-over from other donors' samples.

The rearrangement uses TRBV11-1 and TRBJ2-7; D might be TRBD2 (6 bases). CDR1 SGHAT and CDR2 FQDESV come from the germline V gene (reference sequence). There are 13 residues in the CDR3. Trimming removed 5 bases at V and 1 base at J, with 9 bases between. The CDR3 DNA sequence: TGTGCCAGCAGCCCTGGGACTTCCTACGAGCAGTACTTC. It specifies CASSPGTSYEQYF.

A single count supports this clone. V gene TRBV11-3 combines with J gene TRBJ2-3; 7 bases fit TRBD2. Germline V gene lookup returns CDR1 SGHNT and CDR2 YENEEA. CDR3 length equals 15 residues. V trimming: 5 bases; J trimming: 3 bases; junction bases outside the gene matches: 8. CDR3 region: CASSPSGIQTDTQYF. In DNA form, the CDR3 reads TGTGCCAGCAGCCCCAGCGGGATCCAAACAGATACGCAGTATTTT. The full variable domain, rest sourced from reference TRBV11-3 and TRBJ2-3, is EAGVVQSPRYKIIEKKQPVAFWCNPISGHNTLYWYLQNLGQGPELLIRYENEEAVDDSQLPKDRFSAERLKGVDSTLKIQPAELGDSAVYLCASSPSGIQTDTQYFGPGTRLTVL.

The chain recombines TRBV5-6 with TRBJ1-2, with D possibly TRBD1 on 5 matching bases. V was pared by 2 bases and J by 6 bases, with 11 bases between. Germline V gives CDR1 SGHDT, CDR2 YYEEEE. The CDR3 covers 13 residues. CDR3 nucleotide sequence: TGTGCCAGCAGCTTACGGGGGAACCATGGCTACACCTTC. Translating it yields CASSLRGNHGYTF.

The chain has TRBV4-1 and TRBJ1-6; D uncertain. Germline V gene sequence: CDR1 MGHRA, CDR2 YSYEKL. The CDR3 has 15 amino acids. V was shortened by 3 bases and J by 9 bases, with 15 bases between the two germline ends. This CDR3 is CASSQREEAGSPLHF. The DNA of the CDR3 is TGCGCCAGCAGCCAGCGTGAGGAAGCTGGTTCACCCCTCCACTTT.